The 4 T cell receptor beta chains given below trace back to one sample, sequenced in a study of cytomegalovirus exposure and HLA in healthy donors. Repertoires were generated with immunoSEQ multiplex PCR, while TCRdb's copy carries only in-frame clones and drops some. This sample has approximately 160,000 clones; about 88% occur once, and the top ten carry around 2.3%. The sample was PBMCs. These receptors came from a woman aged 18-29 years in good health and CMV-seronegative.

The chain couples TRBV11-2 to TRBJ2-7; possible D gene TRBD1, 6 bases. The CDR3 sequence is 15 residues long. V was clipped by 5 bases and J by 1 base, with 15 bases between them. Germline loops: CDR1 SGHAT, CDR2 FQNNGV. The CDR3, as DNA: TGTGCCAGCAGCACAGGGCGAGGGGATTCCTACGAGCAGTACTTC. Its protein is CASSTGRGDSYEQYF.

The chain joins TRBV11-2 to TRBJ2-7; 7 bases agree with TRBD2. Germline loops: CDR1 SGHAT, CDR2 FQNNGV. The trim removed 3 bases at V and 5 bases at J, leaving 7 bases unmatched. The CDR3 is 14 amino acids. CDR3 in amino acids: CASSFPGLVDEQYF. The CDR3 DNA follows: TGTGCCAGCAGCTTCCCTGGACTAGTCGACGAGCAGTACTTC.

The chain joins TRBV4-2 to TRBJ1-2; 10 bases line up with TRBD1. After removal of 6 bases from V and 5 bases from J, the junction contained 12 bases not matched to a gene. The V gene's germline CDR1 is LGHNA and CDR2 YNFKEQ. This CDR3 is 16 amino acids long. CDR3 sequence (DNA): TGTGCCAGCAGTTCCGGACAGGGGGAAAATCTTTATGGCTACACCTTC. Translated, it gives CASSSGQGENLYGYTF.

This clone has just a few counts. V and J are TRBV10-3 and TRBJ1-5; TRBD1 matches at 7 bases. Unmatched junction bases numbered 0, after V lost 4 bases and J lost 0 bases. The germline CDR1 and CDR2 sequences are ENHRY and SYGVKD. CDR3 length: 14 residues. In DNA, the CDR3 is TGTGCCATCAGTGGGACAGGTAGCAATCAGCCCCAGCATTTT. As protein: CAISGTGSNQPQHF.